This T cell receptor (beta chain) was retrieved from a study of memory CD4+ T cells and cytomegalovirus serostatus (dated by TCRdb to the late 2010s). General notes on the study: A total of about 33 healthy Belgian adults, of whom 9 were CMV seropositive and 24 were CMV seronegative, were included in the cohort. To replicate a published TCR-based CMV serostatus classifier, the study sequenced CD4+ memory TCRbeta repertoires from a Belgian cohort whose cytomegalovirus serostatus was known. The investigation overall reported the following: For predicting CMV serostatus, the median bootstrapped AUC was roughly 0.95 using the original framework and 0.9 to 0.92 using a US-trained random forest. Unlike the original study, which covered naive and memory CD4+ and CD8+ populations, the Belgian study sequenced only CD4+CD45RO+ memory cells. The results were interpreted as suggesting that the CMV-associated TCR signature is mostly present in the CD4+ memory repertoire. On the Belgian cohort, the classifier based on the original framework reached a median bootstrapped AUC of nearly 0.96, with a 95% CI of 0.76-1.00. Among the 150 to 200 previously reported CMV-associated TCRbeta sequences, 67 showed up in the CD4+ memory repertoires, with each one found in between one and five individuals.

The Quick-DNA Microprep Kit was used to extract genomic DNA from the sorted cells. Amplification of TCRbeta DNA was done with the immunoSEQ hsTCRbeta kit, following the protocol from the manufacturer. An Illumina MiSeq instrument was used to sequence the TCRbeta libraries. As for how the authors treated the data: After out-of-frame sequences were removed, 2 million to 2.5 million distinct TCRbeta sequences remained, averaging about 66,813 per individual. Each individual was scored by the count of around 160 previously reported CMV-associated TCRbeta sequences and the total productive distinct TCRbeta count. A beta-binomial model was reimplemented in Python, and scikit-learn random forests with default parameters were trained on data from the US cohort. Classifier performance on the Belgian cohort was reported as the median AUC with percentile confidence intervals calculated over 10,000 bootstrap iterations. TCRdb holds this immuneACCESS table with in-frame rearrangements only. Some clones are missing; in checked studies, unresolved V genes explain under half, and the rest has no known cause. D and trimming come from the DNA, and the V and J calls and clone size come from that table. The sample table contains roughly 45,000 clones; only one count was recorded for around 80% of them. In total, the top ten clones hold about 0.8% of the sample.

This clone registers as medium-sized (0.01 to 0.1%) within its sample. Its specific antigen is unknown. Base qualities are not provided; no much larger clone lies one nucleotide away. The CDR3 contains 17 residues, cysteine and phenylalanine counted. Only the CDR3 DNA is retained, 51 bases long and in frame from the first base. Looking up the germline V gene yields CDR1 MDHEN and CDR2 SYDVKM. V lost 0 bases and J lost 0 bases; the stretch between them is 14 bases long. Single viable CD3+CD4+CD8-CD45RO+ cells were sorted as memory CD4+ T cells on a FACSAria II. CMV serostatus was determined with a Roche Elecsys assay detecting serum IgG against CMV pp150, pp28, p38 and p52. Following thawing, total CD4+ T cells were enriched through positive selection using CD4 magnetic microbeads. The samples came from a different study that was designed specifically to examine the CD4+ T cell memory repertoire. Peripheral blood mononuclear cells were isolated and cryopreserved according to standard operating procedures, and serum was stored at -80 degrees C. Staining used CD3-PerCP (BW264/56), CD4-APC (RPA-T4), CD45RO-PE (UCHT1) and CD8-Pacific Orange (3B5) antibodies, with Sytox blue excluding non-viable cells.

The rearrangement combines TRBV28 with TRBJ1-2; TRBD1 is a weak D gene call, 5 bases matching. The material sequenced was memory CD4+ T cells from blood. The source is an adult in good health and CMV-seronegative. The nucleotide sequence reads TGTGCCAGCAGTTTATGGACTGGGGGTGGAGCTAACTATGGCTACACCTTC. Its translation reads: CASSLWTGGGANYGYTF.